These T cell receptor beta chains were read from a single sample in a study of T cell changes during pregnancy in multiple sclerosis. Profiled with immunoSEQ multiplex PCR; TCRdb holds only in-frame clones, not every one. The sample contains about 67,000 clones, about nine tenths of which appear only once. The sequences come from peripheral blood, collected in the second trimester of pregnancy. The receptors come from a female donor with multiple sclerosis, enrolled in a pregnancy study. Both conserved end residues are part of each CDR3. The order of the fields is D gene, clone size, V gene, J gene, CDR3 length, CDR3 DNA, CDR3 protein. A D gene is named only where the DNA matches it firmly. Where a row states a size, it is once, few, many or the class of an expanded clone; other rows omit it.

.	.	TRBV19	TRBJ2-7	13	TGTGCCAGTAGTAGAGGACAGACCTACGAGCAGTACTTC	CASSRGQTYEQYF
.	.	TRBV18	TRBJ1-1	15	TGTGCCAGCTCACCCGCGAGCGGACTGAACACTGAAGCTTTCTTT	CASSPASGLNTEAFF
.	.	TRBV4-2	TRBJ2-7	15	TGTGCCAGCAGCCAGTCTAGCTGGATGGCCTACGAGCAGTACTTC	CASSQSSWMAYEQYF
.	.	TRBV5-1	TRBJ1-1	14	TGCGCCAGCAGCTTTACCGGGGAGACCACTGAAGCTTTCTTT	CASSFTGETTEAFF
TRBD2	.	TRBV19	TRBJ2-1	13	TGTGCCAGTACGACTAGCGGGAAGGATGAGCAGTTCTTC	CASTTSGKDEQFF
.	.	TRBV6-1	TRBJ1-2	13	TGTGCCAGCAACCTACAGACCTCCTATGGCTACACCTTC	CASNLQTSYGYTF
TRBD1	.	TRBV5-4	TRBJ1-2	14	TGTGCCAGCAGTAAGACGGACAGGGATAATGGCTACACCTTC	CASSKTDRDNGYTF
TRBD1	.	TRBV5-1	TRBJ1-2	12	TGCGCCAGCAGCTTGCAGGGGGGAGGCTACACCTTC	CASSLQGGGYTF
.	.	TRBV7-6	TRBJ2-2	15	TGTGCCAGCAGCCAGACGGGGGGCAGCGGCGGGGAGCTGTTTTTT	CASSQTGGSGGELFF
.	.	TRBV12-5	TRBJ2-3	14	TGTGCTAGTGGTTCCAGACTAGACTCGGATACGCAGTATTTT	CASGSRLDSDTQYF
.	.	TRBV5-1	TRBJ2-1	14	TGCGCCAGCAGCCCGGATCCCAGGGGCAATGAGCAGTTCTTC	CASSPDPRGNEQFF
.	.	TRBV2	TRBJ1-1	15	TGTGCCAGCAGGCCTCCATGGGGAGGGAACACTGAAGCTTTCTTT	CASRPPWGGNTEAFF
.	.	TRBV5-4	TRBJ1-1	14	TGTGCCAGCAGCTTATCTTACACAAACACTGAAGCTTTCTTT	CASSLSYTNTEAFF
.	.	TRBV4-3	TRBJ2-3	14	TGCGCCAGCAGTAGGGGCGAGACCACAGATACGCAGTATTTT	CASSRGETTDTQYF
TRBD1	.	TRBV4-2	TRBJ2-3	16	TGTGCCAGCAGCCAGAAATCGGACAGGGGCACAGATACGCAGTATTTT	CASSQKSDRGTDTQYF
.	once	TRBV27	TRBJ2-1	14	TGTGCCAGCAGTTTGGGCCAGGGAGGCAATGAGCAGTTCTTC	CASSLGQGGNEQFF
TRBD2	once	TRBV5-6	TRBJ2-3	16	TGTGCCAGCAGCTTGTATGACGGTGCGGGAGCAGATACGCAGTATTTT	CASSLYDGAGADTQYF
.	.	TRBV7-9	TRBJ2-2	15	TGTGCCAGCAGCTTAATACAAACTAGCTCTGGGGAGCTGTTTTTT	CASSLIQTSSGELFF
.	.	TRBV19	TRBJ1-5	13	TGTGCCAGTAGTCTAGGGAGTGGAAGGCCCCAGCATTTT	CASSLGSGRPQHF
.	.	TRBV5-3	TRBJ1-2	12	TGTGCCACCAAGCCAGCGCACTGGGGCTACACCTTC	CATKPAHWGYTF
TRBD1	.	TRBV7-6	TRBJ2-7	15	TGTGCCAGCAGCCCATTGACAGGGCTTACCTACGAGCAGTACTTC	CASSPLTGLTYEQYF
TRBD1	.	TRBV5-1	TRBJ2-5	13	TGCGCCATGAAACAGGGGATGGGAGAGACCCAGTACTTC	CAMKQGMGETQYF
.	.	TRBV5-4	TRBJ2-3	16	TGTGCCAGCAGCTTGAATGGCGGGCGTAGCACAGATACGCAGTATTTT	CASSLNGGRSTDTQYF
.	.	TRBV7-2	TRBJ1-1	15	TGTGCCAGCAGCTTACAGGGGTCATTGAACACTGAAGCTTTCTTT	CASSLQGSLNTEAFF
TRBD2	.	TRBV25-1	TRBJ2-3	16	TGTGCCAGCAGTGAATTGGGGGGGAGCCTTGGGGATACGCAGTATTTT	CASSELGGSLGDTQYF
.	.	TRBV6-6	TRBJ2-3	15	TGTGCCAGCAGTGCCGGGACTGGAGAAACAGATACGCAGTATTTT	CASSAGTGETDTQYF
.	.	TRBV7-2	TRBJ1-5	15	TGTGCCAGCAGCTTAGTAGGGGGAGGGCGTCAGCCCCAGCATTTT	CASSLVGGGRQPQHF
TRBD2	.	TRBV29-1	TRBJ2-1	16	TGCAGCGTGACTAGCGGACAGATGAGCTCCTACAATGAGCAGTTCTTC	CSVTSGQMSSYNEQFF
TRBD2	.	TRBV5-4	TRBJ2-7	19	TGTGCCAGCAGCTTGTCGATTGCACTAGCGGACCATAAGGTCTACGAGCAGTACTTC	CASSLSIALADHKVYEQYF
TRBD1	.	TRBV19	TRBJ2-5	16	TGTGCCAGTAGTATAGAAGGACAGGGCTTACGAGAGACCCAGTACTTC	CASSIEGQGLRETQYF
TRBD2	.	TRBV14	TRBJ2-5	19	TGTGCCAGCAGCCCGATCGGTCCGGGACTAGCGGGATTGGGCGAGACCCAGTACTTC	CASSPIGPGLAGLGETQYF
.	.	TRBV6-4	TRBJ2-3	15	TGTGCCAGCAAGCCGGACAGTGCGCACACAGATACGCAGTATTTT	CASKPDSAHTDTQYF
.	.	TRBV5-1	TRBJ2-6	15	TGCGCCAGCAACGACATCCGCTCTGGGGCCAACGTCCTGACTTTC	CASNDIRSGANVLTF
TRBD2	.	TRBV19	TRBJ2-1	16	TGTGCCAGTAGTCTATCAGCGGGAGACTCCTACAATGAGCAGTTCTTC	CASSLSAGDSYNEQFF
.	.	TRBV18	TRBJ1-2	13	TGTGCCAGCTCGTCGGGGAGGGACTATGGCTACACCTTC	CASSSGRDYGYTF
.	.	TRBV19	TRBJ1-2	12	TGTGCCAGTAGTCCTCAGGGATATGGCTACACCTTC	CASSPQGYGYTF
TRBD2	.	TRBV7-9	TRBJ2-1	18	TGTGCCAGCAGCTTAAAGACTAGACTAGCGGGAGCAATGAATGAGCAGTTCTTC	CASSLKTRLAGAMNEQFF
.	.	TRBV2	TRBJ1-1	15	TGTGCCAGCAGTGAAGTAACAGCCTGGAACACTGAAGCTTTCTTT	CASSEVTAWNTEAFF
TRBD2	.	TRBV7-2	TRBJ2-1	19	TGTGCCAGCAGCTTAGCCGGAGGCGGGGGGGCCGCCTCCTACAATGAGCAGTTCTTC	CASSLAGGGGAASYNEQFF
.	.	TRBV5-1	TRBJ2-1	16	TGCGCCAGCAGCCTGTTGTCCGCGAGCTCCTACAATGAGCAGTTCTTC	CASSLLSASSYNEQFF
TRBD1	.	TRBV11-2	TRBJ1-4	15	TGTGCCAGCAGCTCCCCGGGACAGGGCTGGAGGAAACTGTTTTTT	CASSSPGQGWRKLFF
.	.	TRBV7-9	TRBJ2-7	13	TGTGCCAGCAGCTTAGCCCTGGGGGGCGAGCAGTACTTC	CASSLALGGEQYF
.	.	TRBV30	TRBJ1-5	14	TGTGCCTGGAGAAGTTCGGGGGGCAATCAGCCCCAGCATTTT	CAWRSSGGNQPQHF
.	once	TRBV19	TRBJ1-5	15	TGTGCCAGTAGTATAGACCCGGGGAGCAATCAGCCCCAGCATTTT	CASSIDPGSNQPQHF